These 10 T cell receptor beta chains came from one sample sequenced in a study of blood T cell repertoires in COVID-19. Profiling relied on immunoSEQ multiplex PCR, and the TCRdb table lists in-frame clones only, not all of them. The sample includes 150,000 to 170,000 clones, 70% to 90% of them seen just once. Specimen: peripheral blood. These receptors were obtained from a man aged 60 to 75 with COVID-19, enrolled during active disease.

The genes are TRBV6-6 and TRBJ2-1; possible D gene TRBD2, 5 bases. The germline gives CDR1 MNHNY, CDR2 SVGAGI (reference sequence). The CDR3 spans 14 residues. With 7 bases removed from V and 7 bases from J, the gap between germline ends came to 17 bases. CDR3 amino acids: CASTPGRVANEQFF. For the CDR3, the DNA is TGTGCCAGCACCCCCGGGCGGGTGGCGAATGAGCAGTTCTTC.

V and J are TRBV7-9 and TRBJ2-3; TRBD1 might be the D (5 bases). The V gene lost 2 bases and the J gene lost 1 base, with 10 bases spanning the gap. The CDR3 is 15 residues long. Germline assignment: CDR1 SEHNR and CDR2 FQNEAQ (reference sequence). The chain's CDR3 is CASSLNRLGTDTQYF. In DNA, the CDR3 is TGTGCCAGCAGCTTAAACAGGCTTGGCACAGATACGCAGTATTTT.

CDR3 sequence (DNA): TGTGCCAGCAGTACAGGGGCCGGAAACACCATATATTTT. Amino acids: CASSTGAGNTIYF. This chain uses TRBV2 with TRBJ1-3, with 7 bases identical to TRBD1. The CDR3 consists of 13 residues. J gave up 4 bases and V 5 bases, and 2 bases lay outside the gene matches. In germline, CDR1 is SNHLY, CDR2 FYNNEI.

The V gene is TRBV11-2, the J gene TRBJ1-6; D is uncertain. The CDR3 contains 15 residues. V was pared by 10 bases and J by 9 bases, with 22 bases between. The germline V gene has CDR1 SGHAT and CDR2 FQNNGV. The CDR3 region has the DNA TGTGCCATCCGGACCGATGGCAAACTAGGTTCACCCCTCCACTTT. Encoded protein: CAIRTDGKLGSPLHF.

The chain joins TRBV7-2 to TRBJ1-6; 9 bases line up with TRBD1. CDR3 length: 14 amino acids. Trimming removed 5 bases from V and 8 bases from J; junction bases left unmatched: 4. Germline V lookup: CDR1 SGHTA, CDR2 FQGNSA. The CDR3 loop is CASSVQGAYSPLHF. CDR3 coding DNA: TGTGCCAGCAGCGTACAGGGGGCATATTCACCCCTCCACTTT.

This chain uses TRBV19 with TRBJ2-1, with a tentative D call TRBD2 (5 bases). Germline CDR1 reads LNHDA; CDR2 reads SQIVND (reference sequence). The CDR3 runs 18 residues. V shed 0 bases and J shed 4 bases, with 19 bases lying between them. The CDR3: CASSIDPGWRLGYNEQFF. The DNA for the CDR3 is TGTGCCAGTAGTATAGATCCCGGTTGGAGGTTGGGATACAATGAGCAGTTCTTC.

A word on this clone: The same CDR3 is also encoded by other DNA sequences in this sample. This sequence joins TRBV5-1 and TRBJ1-4; D is unclear. The germline gives CDR1 SGHRS, CDR2 YFSETQ. V lost 0 bases, J lost 2 bases, and 8 bases lay in between. The CDR3 is 15 residues long. CDR3 region: CASSLGRGTNEKLFF. CDR3 sequence (DNA): TGCGCCAGCAGCTTGGGCCGCGGGACTAATGAAAAACTGTTTTTT.

As for this clone: At the DNA level, this CDR3 is encoded by other sequences in the same sample as well. The V call is TRBV11-3, the J call TRBJ1-4; 7 bases line up with TRBD1. This CDR3 has 14 residues. Germline CDR1 SGHNT, CDR2 YENEEA. The J segment lost 5 bases and the V segment lost 5 bases, leaving 5 bases of the junction unmatched. The CDR3 region is CASSLTGSNEKLFF. Written as DNA, the CDR3 is TGTGCCAGCAGCCTGACAGGGTCGAATGAAAAACTGTTTTTT.

This clone was seen only once. The gene calls are TRBV29-1 and TRBJ2-1, with 11 bases fitting TRBD2. This CDR3 is 19 amino acids long. Trimming removed 4 bases from V and 0 bases from J; junction bases left unmatched: 14. CDR1 is SQVTM, CDR2 ANQGSEA, per germline. The CDR3 DNA is TGCAGCGTTGTAGGTGGTAGCGGGAGGGCGGAGAGCTCCTACAATGAGCAGTTCTTC. The encoded protein is CSVVGGSGRAESSYNEQFF.

The chain carries TRBV9 and TRBJ2-3; 11 positions agree with TRBD2. Trimming cost V 0 bases and J 8 bases; bases outside gene matches: 2. This CDR3 spans 14 amino acids. From germline, CDR1 is SGDLS and CDR2 YYNGEE. The DNA for the CDR3 is TGTGCCAGCAGCGTAGATGGGACTAGCGGTACGCAGTATTTT. Translated: CASSVDGTSGTQYF.